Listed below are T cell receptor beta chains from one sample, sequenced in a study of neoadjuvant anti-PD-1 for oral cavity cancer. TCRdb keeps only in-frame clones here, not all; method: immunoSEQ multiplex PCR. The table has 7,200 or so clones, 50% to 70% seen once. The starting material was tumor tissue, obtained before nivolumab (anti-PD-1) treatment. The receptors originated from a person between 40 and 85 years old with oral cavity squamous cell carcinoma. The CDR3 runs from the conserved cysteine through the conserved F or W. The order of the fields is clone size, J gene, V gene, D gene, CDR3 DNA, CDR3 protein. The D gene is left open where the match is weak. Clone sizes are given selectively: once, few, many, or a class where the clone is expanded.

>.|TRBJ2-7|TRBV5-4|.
TGTGCCACACTGGACAGTAGCTCCTACGAGCAGTACTTC
CATLDSSSYEQYF
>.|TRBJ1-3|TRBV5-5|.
TGTGCCAGCAGCAAATCACAAGAATACTCTGGAAACACCATATATTTT
CASSKSQEYSGNTIYF
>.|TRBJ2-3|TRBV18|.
TGTGCCAGCTCACAACTGTCGGGCGGGGCTAGCACAGATACGCAGTATTTT
CASSQLSGGASTDTQYF
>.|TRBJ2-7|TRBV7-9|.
TGTGCCAGCAGCTTAGCGCAAATACCCGAGCAGTACTTC
CASSLAQIPEQYF
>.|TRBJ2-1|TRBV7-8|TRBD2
TGTGCCAGCAGCTTAGCGCTGCGGGGGGCCGCCTGGGGTAATGAGCAGTTCTTC
CASSLALRGAAWGNEQFF
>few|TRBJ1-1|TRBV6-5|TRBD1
TGTGCCAGCAGCCCCAGGGGGCCAGGCACTGAAGCTTTCTTT
CASSPRGPGTEAFF
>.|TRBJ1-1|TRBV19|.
TGTGCCAGTAGTTCTCGGACAGAACTTAACACTGAAGCTTTCTTT
CASSSRTELNTEAFF
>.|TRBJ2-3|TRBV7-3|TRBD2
TGTGCCAGCAGCCCGCAGACTAGCGGGAGAACAGATACGCAGTATTTT
CASSPQTSGRTDTQYF
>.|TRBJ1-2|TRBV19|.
TGTGCCAGTAGCCTCCAGGGTGGCAACTATGGCTACACCTTC
CASSLQGGNYGYTF
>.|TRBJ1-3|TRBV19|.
TGTGCCAGTAGTATAGTTGCGACAGACGGAAACACCATATATTTT
CASSIVATDGNTIYF
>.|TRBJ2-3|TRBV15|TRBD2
TGTGCCACCAGCCCAAGACTAGCGGGAGTCCCAACATTCCCCCCAGATACGCAGTATTTT
CATSPRLAGVPTFPPDTQYF
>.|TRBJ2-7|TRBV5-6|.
TGTGCCAGCAGGAGATGGGCAGCGCCTTGGGAGCAGTACTTC
CASRRWAAPWEQYF
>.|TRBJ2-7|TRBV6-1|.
TGTGCCAGCATCGAGCGACCATACGGCGAGCAGTACTTC
CASIERPYGEQYF
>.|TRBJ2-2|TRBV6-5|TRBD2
TGTGCCAGCAGTGGCGGGGGAAACACCGGGGAGCTGTTTTTT
CASSGGGNTGELFF
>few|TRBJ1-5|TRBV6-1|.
TGTGCCAGCATTTCAGGGTACAACGGTCAGCCCCAGCATTTT
CASISGYNGQPQHF
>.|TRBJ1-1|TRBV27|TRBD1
TGTGCCAGCAGTTTGGGCAGGGGGAATGAAGCTTTCTTT
CASSLGRGNEAFF
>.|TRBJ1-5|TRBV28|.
TGTGCCAGCAGTTTTTCCAATCAGCCCCAGCATTTT
CASSFSNQPQHF